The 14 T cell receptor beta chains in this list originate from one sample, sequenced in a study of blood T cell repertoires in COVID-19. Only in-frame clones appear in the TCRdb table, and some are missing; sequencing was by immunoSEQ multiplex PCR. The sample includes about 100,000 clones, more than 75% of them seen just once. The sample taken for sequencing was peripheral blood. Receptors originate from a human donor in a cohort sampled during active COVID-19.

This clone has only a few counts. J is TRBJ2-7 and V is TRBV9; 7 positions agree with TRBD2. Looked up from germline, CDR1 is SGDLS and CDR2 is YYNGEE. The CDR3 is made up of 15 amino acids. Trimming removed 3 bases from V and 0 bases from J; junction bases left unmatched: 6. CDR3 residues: CASSGGSGVSYEQYF. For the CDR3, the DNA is TGTGCCAGCAGCGGAGGGAGCGGGGTCTCCTACGAGCAGTACTTC. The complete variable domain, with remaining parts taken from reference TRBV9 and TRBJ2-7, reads DSGVTQTPKHLITATGQRVTLRCSPRSGDLSVYWYQQSLDQGLQFLIQYYNGEERAKGNILERFSAQQFPDLHSELNLSSLELGDSALYFCASSGGSGVSYEQYFGPGTRLTVT.

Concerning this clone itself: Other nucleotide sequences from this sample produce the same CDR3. CDR3 nucleotides: TGTGCCAGCAGCCGGGACAGGGTTGGCGCTTTCTTT. As protein: CASSRDRVGAFF. The chain couples TRBV7-2 to TRBJ1-1; 9 bases match TRBD1. The CDR3 totals 12 residues. Trimming removed 5 bases from V and 11 bases from J; junction bases left unmatched: 6. Germline CDR1 SGHTA, CDR2 FQGNSA.

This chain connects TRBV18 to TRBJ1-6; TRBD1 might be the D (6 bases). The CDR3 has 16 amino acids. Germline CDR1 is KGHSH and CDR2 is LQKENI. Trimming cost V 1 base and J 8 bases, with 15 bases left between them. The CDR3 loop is CASSPRASGVDSPLHF. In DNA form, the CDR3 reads TGTGCCAGCTCACCACGGGCATCAGGGGTCGATTCACCCCTCCACTTT.

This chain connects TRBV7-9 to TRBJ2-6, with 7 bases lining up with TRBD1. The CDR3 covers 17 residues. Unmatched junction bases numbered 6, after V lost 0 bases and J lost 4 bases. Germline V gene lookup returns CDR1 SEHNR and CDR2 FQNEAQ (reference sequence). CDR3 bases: TGTGCCAGCAGCTTAGCAACAGGGGCGCACGGGGCCAACGTCCTGACTTTC. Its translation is CASSLATGAHGANVLTF.

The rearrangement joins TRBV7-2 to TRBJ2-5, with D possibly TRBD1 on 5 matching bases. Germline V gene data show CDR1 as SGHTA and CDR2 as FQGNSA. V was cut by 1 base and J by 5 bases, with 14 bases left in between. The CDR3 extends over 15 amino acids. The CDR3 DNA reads TGTGCCAGCAGCTTAGATCTTGGGGCACTGGAGACCCAGTACTTC. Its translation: CASSLDLGALETQYF.

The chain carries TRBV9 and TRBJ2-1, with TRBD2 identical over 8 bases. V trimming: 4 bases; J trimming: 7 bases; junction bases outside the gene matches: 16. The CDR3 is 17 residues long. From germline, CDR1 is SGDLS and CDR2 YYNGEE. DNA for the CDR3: TGTGCCAGCAGCCCCCAGGGGAGCGGGAGAAGCTCGAATGAGCAGTTCTTC. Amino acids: CASSPQGSGRSSNEQFF.

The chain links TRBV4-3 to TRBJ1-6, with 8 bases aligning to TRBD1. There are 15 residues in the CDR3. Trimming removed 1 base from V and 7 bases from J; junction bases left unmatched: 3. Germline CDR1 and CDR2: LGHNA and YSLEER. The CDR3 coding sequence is TGCGCCAGCAGCCAAGGCAGGGGGCAGAATTCACCCCTCCACTTT. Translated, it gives CASSQGRGQNSPLHF.

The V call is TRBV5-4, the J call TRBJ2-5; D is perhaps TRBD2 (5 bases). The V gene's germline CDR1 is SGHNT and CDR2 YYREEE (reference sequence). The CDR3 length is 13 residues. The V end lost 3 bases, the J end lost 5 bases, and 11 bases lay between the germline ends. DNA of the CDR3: TGTGCCAGCAGCTCGAGGGTATACGAGACCCAGTACTTC. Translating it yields CASSSRVYETQYF.

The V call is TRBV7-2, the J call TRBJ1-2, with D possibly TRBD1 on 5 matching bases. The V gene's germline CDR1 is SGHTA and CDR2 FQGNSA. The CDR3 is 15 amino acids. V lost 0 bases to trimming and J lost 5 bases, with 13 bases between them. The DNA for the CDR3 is TGTGCCAGCAGCTTAGCAACAGGCAATCTATATGGCTACACCTTC. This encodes CASSLATGNLYGYTF.

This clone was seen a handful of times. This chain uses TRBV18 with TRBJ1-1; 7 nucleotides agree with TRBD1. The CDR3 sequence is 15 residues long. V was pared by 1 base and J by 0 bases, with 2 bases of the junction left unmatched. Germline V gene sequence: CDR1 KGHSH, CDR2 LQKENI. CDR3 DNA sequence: TGTGCCAGCTCACCACAGGGGGCATTGAACACTGAAGCTTTCTTT. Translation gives CASSPQGALNTEAFF.

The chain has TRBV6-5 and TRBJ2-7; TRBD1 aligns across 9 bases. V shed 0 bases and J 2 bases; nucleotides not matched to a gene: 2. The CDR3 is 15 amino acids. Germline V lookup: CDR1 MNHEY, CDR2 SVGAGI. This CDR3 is CASSYSRDRAYEQYF. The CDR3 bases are TGTGCCAGCAGTTACTCTAGGGACAGGGCCTACGAGCAGTACTTC.

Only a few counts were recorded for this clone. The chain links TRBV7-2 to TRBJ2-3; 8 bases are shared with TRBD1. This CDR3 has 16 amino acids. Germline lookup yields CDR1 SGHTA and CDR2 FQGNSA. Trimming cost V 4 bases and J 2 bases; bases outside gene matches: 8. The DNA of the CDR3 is TGTGCCAGCAGCTCGATGGACAGGGCATTCACAGATACGCAGTATTTT. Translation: CASSSMDRAFTDTQYF. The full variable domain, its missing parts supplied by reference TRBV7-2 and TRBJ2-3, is GAGVSQSPSNKVTEKGKDVELRCDPISGHTALYWYRQSLGQGLEFLIYFQGNSAPDKSGLPSDRFSAERTGGSVSTLTIQRTQQEDSAVYLCASSSMDRAFTDTQYFGPGTRLTVL.

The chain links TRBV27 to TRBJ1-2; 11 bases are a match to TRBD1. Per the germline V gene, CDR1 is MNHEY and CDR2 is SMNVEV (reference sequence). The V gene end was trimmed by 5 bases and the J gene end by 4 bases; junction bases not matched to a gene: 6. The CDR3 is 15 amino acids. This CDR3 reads CASSRDRGGTYGYTF. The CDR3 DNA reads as TGTGCCAGCAGTCGGGACAGGGGGGGAACCTATGGCTACACCTTC.

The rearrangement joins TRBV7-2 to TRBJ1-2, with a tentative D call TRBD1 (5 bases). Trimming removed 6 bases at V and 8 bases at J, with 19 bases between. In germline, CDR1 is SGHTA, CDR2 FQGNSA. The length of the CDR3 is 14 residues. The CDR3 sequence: CASRKVGGAPGYTF. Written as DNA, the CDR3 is TGTGCCAGCAGGAAGGTCGGCGGGGCGCCGGGCTACACCTTC.